A selection of T cell receptor beta chains follows, all from one sample in a study of blood T cells in healthy people across ages. TCRdb passed the 5' RACE reads through MiXCR, listing each CDR3 protein once. The table includes 1.5 million to 2 million distinct CDR3 sequences, around half detected once. Input material: blood. These receptors came from a woman between 35 and 50 years old in good health. The CDR3 runs from the conserved cysteine through the conserved F or W. Fields, in order: J gene, D gene, clone size, V gene, CDR3 DNA, CDR3 protein. A D gene is named only where the DNA matches it firmly. Clone size is given for some rows only: seen once, a few or many times, or a class if the clone is expanded.

>TRBJ1-2|TRBD1|-|TRBV28
TGTGCCAGCAGTAGCCGGGACAGGGGGATCAACTATGGCTACACCTTC
CASSSRDRGINYGYTF
>TRBJ1-4|-|-|TRBV28
TGTGCCAGCAGAACCGGGACGCTGAATGAAAAACTGTTTTTT
CASRTGTLNEKLFF
>TRBJ1-2|-|few|TRBV11-2
TGTGCCAGCAGCCAGACACAGGACTATGGCTACACCTTC
CASSQTQDYGYTF
>TRBJ2-1|-|-|TRBV7-2
TGTGCCAGCAGCTTAAGTGGGTTTGAGCAGTTCTTC
CASSLSGFEQFF
>TRBJ2-1|-|-|TRBV5-5
TGTGCCAGCAGCTTTGACTCCAACCAGGGACTCAATGAGCAGTTCTTC
CASSFDSNQGLNEQFF
>TRBJ1-5|-|few|TRBV9
TGTGCCAGCAGCGTAGATGGGGGGCTGGGTCAGCCCCAGCATTTT
CASSVDGGLGQPQHF
>TRBJ1-1|-|-|TRBV29-1
TGCAGCGTTGCCCTGGCACGGATGGAACGGGATGAAGCTTTCTTT
CSVALARMERDEAFF
>TRBJ2-2|-|-|TRBV21-1
TGTGCCAGCAGCCTCCCGCAGGATGGAGAGCTGTTTTTT
CASSLPQDGELFF
>TRBJ2-3|-|-|TRBV5-1
TGCGCCAGCATCGAGGGCAGGCTTAGCACAGATACGCAGTATTTT
CASIEGRLSTDTQYF
>TRBJ2-4|-|-|TRBV20-1
TGCAGTGCAACGGGGAGTGGGCAGTACTTC
CSATGSGQYF
>TRBJ2-3|-|few|TRBV7-2
TGTGCCAGCCAGCGGAGAGATACGCAGTATTTT
CASQRRDTQYF
>TRBJ1-2|-|-|TRBV15
TGTGCCACCAGCAGAGGGACAGCAAACTATGGCTACACCTTC
CATSRGTANYGYTF
>TRBJ2-1|-|few|TRBV18
TGTGCCAGCTCATCACAGAGCTCCTACAATGAGCAGTTCTTC
CASSSQSSYNEQFF
>TRBJ2-1|TRBD1|-|TRBV20-1
TGCAGTGCTGGGTCCGGGACAGGGGCCCTCAATGAGCAGTTCTTC
CSAGSGTGALNEQFF
>TRBJ1-6|-|-|TRBV25-1
TGTGCCAGCAGTGACAATTACAGGAGCTCCTATAATTCACCCCTCCACTTT
CASSDNYRSSYNSPLHF
>TRBJ1-1|-|-|TRBV5-6
TGTGCCAGCAGCTTTTTCGCCCTAGGCAGACGTATCACTGAAGCTTTCTTT
CASSFFALGRRITEAFF
>TRBJ2-5|-|-|TRBV28
TGTGCCAGCAGGGACGTGGGGGGAGCTCAAGAGACCCAGTACTTC
CASRDVGGAQETQYF
>TRBJ2-5|TRBD2|few|TRBV28
TGTGCCAGCAGTTTAGCTAGGGCTAGCGGGCGGCAATTTTCCCAGTACTTC
CASSLARASGRQFSQYF
>TRBJ2-3|-|-|TRBV20-1
TGCAGTGCTACCTCACTTGCGCGGGGTGTAGCAGATACGCAGTATTTT
CSATSLARGVADTQYF
>TRBJ1-6|-|-|TRBV20-1
TGCAGTGCTAGAGGACATCTGGCGGGACAATTAAGCCTCCACTTT
CSARGHLAGQLSLHF
>TRBJ1-2|-|-|TRBV15
TGTGCCACCAGCAGAGATCTAAAGGGGGAAAGTGGCTACACCTTC
CATSRDLKGESGYTF
>TRBJ2-5|TRBD1|-|TRBV10-3
TGTGCCATCAATACCGACAGGGGCAGGGACGAGACCCAGTACTTC
CAINTDRGRDETQYF
>TRBJ1-2|-|once|TRBV3-1
TGTGCCAGCAGCCGTCTATCCAGGGTGGCTGGCTACACCTTC
CASSRLSRVAGYTF
>TRBJ2-3|-|many|TRBV20-1
TGCAGTGCTAGAGGGGGGGGCCGCAGCACAGATACGCAGTATTTT
CSARGGGRSTDTQYF
>TRBJ1-2|-|-|TRBV7-2
TGTGCCAGCAGCTTAGTTACGACGGGGGGGCAGGCGGGCTATGGCTACACCTTC
CASSLVTTGGQAGYGYTF
>TRBJ2-7|-|few|TRBV27
TGTGCCAGCAGTTTAAGGGCAGAAGACTACGAGCAGTACTTC
CASSLRAEDYEQYF
>TRBJ2-4|-|-|TRBV7-2
TGTGCCAGCAGCGGACCGTCCGTAGCCAAAAACATTCAGTACTTC
CASSGPSVAKNIQYF
>TRBJ2-1|-|few|TRBV20-1
TGCAGTGCCCCCGGGACGTCATCCTACAATGAGCAGTTCTTC
CSAPGTSSYNEQFF
>TRBJ1-5|-|-|TRBV24-1
TGTGCCACCAGTGATCCCCAGGGTCAGCCCCAGCATTTT
CATSDPQGQPQHF
>TRBJ2-7|TRBD1|-|TRBV6-6
TGTGCCAGCCATACGTTGACAGGGATGTACGAGCAGTACTTC
CASHTLTGMYEQYF
>TRBJ1-5|TRBD1|-|TRBV20-1
TGCAGCACTCAGGACAGGGAAAATCAGCCCCAGCATTTT
CSTQDRENQPQHF
>TRBJ2-5|-|few|TRBV5-1
TGCGCCAGCAGCTTGCGAACAGGGGGGGAGTACCAAGAGACCCAGTACTTC
CASSLRTGGEYQETQYF
>TRBJ2-3|TRBD2|-|TRBV6-4
TGTGCCAGCAGTGTAACAGCGGGGGCGACCGATACGCAGTATTTT
CASSVTAGATDTQYF
>TRBJ2-3|-|-|TRBV24-1
TGTGCCACCAGTGAGGACACAAACACAGATACGCAGTATTTT
CATSEDTNTDTQYF
>TRBJ2-7|-|-|TRBV28
TGTGCCAGCAGCTCAACATTCGTACACGAGCAGTACTTC
CASSSTFVHEQYF
>TRBJ2-7|TRBD1|-|TRBV6-1
TGTGCCAGCATCGACAGGGGGCCCTCCTACGAGCAGTACTTC
CASIDRGPSYEQYF